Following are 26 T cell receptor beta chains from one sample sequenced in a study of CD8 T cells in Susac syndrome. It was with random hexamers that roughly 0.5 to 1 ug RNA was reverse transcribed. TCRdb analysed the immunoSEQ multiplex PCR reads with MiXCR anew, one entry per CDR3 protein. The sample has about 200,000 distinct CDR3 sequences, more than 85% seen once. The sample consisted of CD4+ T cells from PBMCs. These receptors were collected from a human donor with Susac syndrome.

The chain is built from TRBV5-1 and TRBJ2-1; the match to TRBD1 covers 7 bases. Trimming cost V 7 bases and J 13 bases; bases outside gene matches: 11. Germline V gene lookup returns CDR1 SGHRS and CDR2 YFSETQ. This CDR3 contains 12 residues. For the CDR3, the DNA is TGCGCCAGCTCCAGAGGGGGCCGGCAACAGTTCTTC. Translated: CASSRGGRQQFF. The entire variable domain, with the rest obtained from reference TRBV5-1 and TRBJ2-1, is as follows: KAGVTQTPRYLIKTRGQQVTLSCSPISGHRSVSWYQQTPGQGLQFLFEYFSETQRNKGNFPGRFSGRQFSNSRSEMNVSTLELGDSALYLCASSRGGRQQFFGPGTRLTVL.

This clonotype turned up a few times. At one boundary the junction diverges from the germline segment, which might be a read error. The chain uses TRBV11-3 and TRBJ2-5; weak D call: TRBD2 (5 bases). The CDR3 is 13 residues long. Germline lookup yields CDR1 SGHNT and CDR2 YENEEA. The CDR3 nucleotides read TGTGCCAGCGGCTTCGGGAATCAAGAGACCCAGTACTTC. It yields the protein CASGFGNQETQYF. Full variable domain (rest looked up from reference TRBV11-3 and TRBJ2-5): EAGVVQSPRYKIIEKKQPVAFWCNPISGHNTLYWYLQNLGQGPELLIRYENEEAVDDSQLPKDRFSAERLKGVDSTLKIQPAELGDSAVYLCASGFGNQETQYFGPGTRLLVL.

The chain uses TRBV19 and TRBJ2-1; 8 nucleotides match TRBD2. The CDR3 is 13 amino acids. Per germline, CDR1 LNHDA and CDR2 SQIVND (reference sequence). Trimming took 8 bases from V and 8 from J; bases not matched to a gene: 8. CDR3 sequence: CASGPSGFYEQFF. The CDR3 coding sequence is TGTGCCAGTGGGCCTAGCGGGTTCTATGAGCAGTTCTTC. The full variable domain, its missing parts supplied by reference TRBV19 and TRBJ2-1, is DGGITQSPKYLFRKEGQNVTLSCEQNLNHDAMYWYRQDPGQGLRLIYYSQIVNDFQKGDIAEGYSVSREKKESFPLTVTSAQKNPTAFYLCASGPSGFYEQFFGPGTRLTVL.

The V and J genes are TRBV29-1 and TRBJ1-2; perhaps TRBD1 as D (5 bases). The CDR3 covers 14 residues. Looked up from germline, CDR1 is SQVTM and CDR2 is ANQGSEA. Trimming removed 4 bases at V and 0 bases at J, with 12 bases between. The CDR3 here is CSVGSTAANYGYTF. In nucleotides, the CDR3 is TGCAGCGTTGGGTCGACAGCTGCTAACTATGGCTACACCTTC.

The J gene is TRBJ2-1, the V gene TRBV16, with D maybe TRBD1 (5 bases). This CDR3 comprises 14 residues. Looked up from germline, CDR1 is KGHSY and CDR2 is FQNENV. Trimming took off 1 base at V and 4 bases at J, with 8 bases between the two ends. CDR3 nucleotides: TGTGCCAGCAGCCAATTCACAGGATACAATGAGCAGTTCTTC. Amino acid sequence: CASSQFTGYNEQFF.

The CDR3 sequence: CASIQGAGTEAFF. DNA of the CDR3: TGTGCCAGCATTCAGGGGGCTGGTACTGAAGCTTTCTTT. The rearrangement joins TRBV6-6 to TRBJ1-1; 8 bases align to TRBD1. This CDR3 comprises 13 residues. The germline V gene encodes CDR1 MNHNY and CDR2 SVGAGI (reference sequence). V shed 7 bases, J shed 5 bases, and the junction held 6 bases outside the gene matches.

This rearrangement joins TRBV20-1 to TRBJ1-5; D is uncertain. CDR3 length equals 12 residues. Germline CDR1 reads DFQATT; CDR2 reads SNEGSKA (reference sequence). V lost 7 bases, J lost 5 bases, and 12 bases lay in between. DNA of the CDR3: TGCAGTGGGCGGGGATCATATCAGCCCCAGCATTTT. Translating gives CSGRGSYQPQHF.

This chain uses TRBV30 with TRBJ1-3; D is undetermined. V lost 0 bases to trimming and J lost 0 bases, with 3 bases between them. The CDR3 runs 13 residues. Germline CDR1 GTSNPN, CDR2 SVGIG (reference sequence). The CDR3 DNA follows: TGTGCCTGGAGTGTAAACTCTGGAAACACCATATATTTT. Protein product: CAWSVNSGNTIYF.

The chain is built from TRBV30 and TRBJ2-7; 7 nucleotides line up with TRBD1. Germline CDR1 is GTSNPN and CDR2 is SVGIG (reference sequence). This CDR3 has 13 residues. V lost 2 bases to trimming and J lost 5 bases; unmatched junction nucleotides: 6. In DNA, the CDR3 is TGTGCCTGGAGTATACAGGGGAAGGACGAGCAGTACTTC. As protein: CAWSIQGKDEQYF.

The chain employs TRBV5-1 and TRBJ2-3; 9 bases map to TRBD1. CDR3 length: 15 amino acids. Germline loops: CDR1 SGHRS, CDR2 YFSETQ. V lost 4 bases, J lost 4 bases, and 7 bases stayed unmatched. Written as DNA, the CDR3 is TGCGCCAGCAGCCTGCCGGGACAGGGACCAGATACGCAGTATTTT. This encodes CASSLPGQGPDTQYF.

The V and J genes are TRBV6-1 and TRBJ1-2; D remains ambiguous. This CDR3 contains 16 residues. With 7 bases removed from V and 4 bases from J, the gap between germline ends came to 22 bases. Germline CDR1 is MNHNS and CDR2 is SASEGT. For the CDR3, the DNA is TGTGCCAGCACCCCTCGAGTCGGGGTCCTTGGCTATGGCTACACCTTC. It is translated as CASTPRVGVLGYGYTF.

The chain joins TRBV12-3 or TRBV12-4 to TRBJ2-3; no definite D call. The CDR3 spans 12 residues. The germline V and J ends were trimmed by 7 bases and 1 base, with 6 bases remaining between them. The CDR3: CASNMGTDTQYF. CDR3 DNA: TGTGCCAGCAACATGGGCACAGATACGCAGTATTTT.

This CDR3 is CASSFGPTSGSYEQFF. Written as DNA, the CDR3 is TGCGCCAGCAGCTTTGGTCCGACTAGCGGGAGTTATGAGCAGTTCTTC. The rearrangement links TRBV5-1 to TRBJ2-1; TRBD2 matches 12 bases. Germline loops: CDR1 SGHRS, CDR2 YFSETQ. CDR3 size: 16 residues. V gave up 2 bases and J gave up 8 bases; unmatched junction bases: 8.

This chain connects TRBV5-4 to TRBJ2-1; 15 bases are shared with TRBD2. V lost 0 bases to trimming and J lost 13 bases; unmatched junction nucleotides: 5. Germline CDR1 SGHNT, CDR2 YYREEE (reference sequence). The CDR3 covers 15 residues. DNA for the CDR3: TGTGCCAGCAGCTTGGTGGGACTAGCGGGAGGTTCCCAGTTCTTC. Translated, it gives CASSLVGLAGGSQFF.

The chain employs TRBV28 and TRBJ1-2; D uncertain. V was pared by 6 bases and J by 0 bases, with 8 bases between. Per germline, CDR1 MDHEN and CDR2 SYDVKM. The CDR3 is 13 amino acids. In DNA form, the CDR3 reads TGTGCCAGCAGCGACGGTACTAACTATGGCTACACCTTC. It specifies CASSDGTNYGYTF.

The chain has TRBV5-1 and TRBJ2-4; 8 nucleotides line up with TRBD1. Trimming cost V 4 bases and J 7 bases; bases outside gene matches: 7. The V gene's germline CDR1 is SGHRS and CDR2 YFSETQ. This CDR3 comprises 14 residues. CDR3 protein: CASSMTGEGNIQYF. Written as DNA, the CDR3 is TGCGCCAGCAGCATGACAGGGGAAGGGAACATTCAGTACTTC.

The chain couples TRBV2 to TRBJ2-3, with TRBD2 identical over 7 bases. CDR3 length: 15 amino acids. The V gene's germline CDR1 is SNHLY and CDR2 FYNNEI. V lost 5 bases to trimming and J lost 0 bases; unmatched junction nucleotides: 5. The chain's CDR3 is CASSRSGTSTDTQYF. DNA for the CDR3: TGTGCCAGCAGTAGGAGCGGGACTAGCACAGATACGCAGTATTTT.

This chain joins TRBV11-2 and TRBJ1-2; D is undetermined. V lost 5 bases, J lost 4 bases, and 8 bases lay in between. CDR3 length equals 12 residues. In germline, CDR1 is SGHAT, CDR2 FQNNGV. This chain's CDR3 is CASSPRSYGYTF. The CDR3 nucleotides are TGTGCCAGCAGCCCAAGGTCCTATGGCTACACCTTC.

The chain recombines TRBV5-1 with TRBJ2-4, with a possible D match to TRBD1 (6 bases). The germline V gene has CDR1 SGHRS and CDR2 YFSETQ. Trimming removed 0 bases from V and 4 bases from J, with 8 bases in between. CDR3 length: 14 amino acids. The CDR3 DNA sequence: TGCGCCAGCAGCTTGGGACAGGAAAAAAACATTCAGTACTTC. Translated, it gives CASSLGQEKNIQYF.

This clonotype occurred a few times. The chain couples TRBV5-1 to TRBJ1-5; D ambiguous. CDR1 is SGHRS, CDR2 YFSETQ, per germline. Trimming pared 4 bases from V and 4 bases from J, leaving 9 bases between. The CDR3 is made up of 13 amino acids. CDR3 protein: CASSGEGNQPQHF. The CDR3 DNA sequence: TGCGCCAGCAGCGGGGAGGGAAATCAGCCCCAGCATTTT.

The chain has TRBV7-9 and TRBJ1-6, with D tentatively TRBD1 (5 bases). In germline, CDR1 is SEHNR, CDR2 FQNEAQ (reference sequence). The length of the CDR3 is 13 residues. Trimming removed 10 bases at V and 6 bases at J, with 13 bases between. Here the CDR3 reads CATRDFSNSPLHF. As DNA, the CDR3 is TGTGCCACTCGGGACTTTTCTAATTCACCCCTCCACTTT.

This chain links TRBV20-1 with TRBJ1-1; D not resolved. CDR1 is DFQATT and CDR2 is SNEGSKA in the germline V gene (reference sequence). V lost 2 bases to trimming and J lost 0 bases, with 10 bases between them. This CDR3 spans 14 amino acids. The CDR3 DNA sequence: TGCAGTGCTAGACAGGTCGATATGAACACTGAAGCTTTCTTT. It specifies CSARQVDMNTEAFF.

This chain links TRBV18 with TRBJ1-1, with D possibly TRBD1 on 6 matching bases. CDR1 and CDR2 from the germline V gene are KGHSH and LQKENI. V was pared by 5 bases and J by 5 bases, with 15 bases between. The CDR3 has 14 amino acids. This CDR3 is CASSFNREKTEAFF. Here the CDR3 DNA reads TGTGCCAGCTCATTTAACAGGGAGAAAACTGAAGCTTTCTTT.

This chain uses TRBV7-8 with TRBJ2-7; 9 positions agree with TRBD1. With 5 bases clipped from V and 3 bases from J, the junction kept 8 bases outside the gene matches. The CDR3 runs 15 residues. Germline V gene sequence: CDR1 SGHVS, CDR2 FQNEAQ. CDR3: CASSLGQGSIYEQYF. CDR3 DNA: TGTGCCAGCAGCCTAGGACAGGGGTCTATCTACGAGCAGTACTTC.

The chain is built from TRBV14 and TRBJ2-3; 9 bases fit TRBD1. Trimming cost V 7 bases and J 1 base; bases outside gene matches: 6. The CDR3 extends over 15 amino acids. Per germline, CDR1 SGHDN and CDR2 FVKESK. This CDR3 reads CASTKQGAGTDTQYF. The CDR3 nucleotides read TGTGCCAGCACTAAACAGGGGGCTGGCACAGATACGCAGTATTTT.

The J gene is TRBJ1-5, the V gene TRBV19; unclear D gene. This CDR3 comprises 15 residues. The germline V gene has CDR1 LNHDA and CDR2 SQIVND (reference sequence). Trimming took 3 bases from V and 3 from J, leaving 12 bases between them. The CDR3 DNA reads TGTGCCAGTAGTATTCGTGACGGTACCAATCAGCCCCAGCATTTT. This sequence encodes CASSIRDGTNQPQHF.